What follows are 16 T cell receptor beta chains derived from one specimen sequenced in a study of blood T cell repertoires in COVID-19. Method: immunoSEQ multiplex PCR; TCRdb's copy keeps in-frame clones and lacks some. Of around 150,000 clones in the sample, around 90% were seen once. The sequencing sample was made of peripheral blood. Receptors originate from a man in his sixties with active or convalescent COVID-19.

The rearrangement links TRBV30 to TRBJ2-5, with 9 bases aligning to TRBD2. CDR3 length: 14 amino acids. V was pared by 3 bases and J by 5 bases, with 7 bases of the junction left unmatched. The germline gives CDR1 GTSNPN, CDR2 SVGIG (reference sequence). The CDR3 DNA sequence: TGTGCCTGGAGGATAGCGGGAGTTGGGGAGACCCAGTACTTC. This codes for CAWRIAGVGETQYF. The full variable domain, with the rest looked up from reference TRBV30 and TRBJ2-5, is SQTIHQWPATLVQPVGSPLSLECTVEGTSNPNLYWYRQAAGRGLQLLFYSVGIGQISSEVPQNLSASRPQDRQFILSSKKLLLSDSGFYLCAWRIAGVGETQYFGPGTRLLVL.

The chain has TRBV19 and TRBJ1-1; the D gene is possibly TRBD1 (6 bases). Trimming left V 5 bases short and J 2 bases short, with 15 bases between. The germline V gene has CDR1 LNHDA and CDR2 SQIVND (reference sequence). The CDR3 runs 15 residues. Written as DNA, the CDR3 is TGTGCCAGTAGTGCCAGGGGCAGGGGAAACACTGAAGCTTTCTTT. Encoded protein: CASSARGRGNTEAFF. The variable domain in full, with the rest retrieved from reference TRBV19 and TRBJ1-1, is DGGITQSPKYLFRKEGQNVTLSCEQNLNHDAMYWYRQDPGQGLRLIYYSQIVNDFQKGDIAEGYSVSREKKESFPLTVTSAQKNPTAFYLCASSARGRGNTEAFFGQGTRLTVV.

The rearrangement joins TRBV12-5 to TRBJ2-3; possibly TRBD1 for D (6 bases). The CDR3 has 15 residues. CDR1 and CDR2 from the germline V gene are LGHNT and FRNRAP. Deletions cut 5 bases from V and 3 bases from J, with 15 bases between. Written as DNA, the CDR3 is TGTGCTAGTGGTAGCCCCCTCAGGGGAACAGATACGCAGTATTTT. This translates into CASGSPLRGTDTQYF.

The genes are TRBV5-1 and TRBJ2-7, with a tentative D call TRBD1 (5 bases). The CDR3 extends over 15 amino acids. V lost 4 bases, J lost 6 bases, and 20 bases lay in between. Germline V CDR1 and CDR2: SGHRS, YFSETQ. CDR3 DNA: TGCGCCAGCAGCCCCCCGGACACCCTTCAAAGCGAGCAGTACTTC. Translation: CASSPPDTLQSEQYF. The complete variable domain, with remaining parts taken from reference TRBV5-1 and TRBJ2-7, reads KAGVTQTPRYLIKTRGQQVTLSCSPISGHRSVSWYQQTPGQGLQFLFEYFSETQRNKGNFPGRFSGRQFSNSRSEMNVSTLELGDSALYLCASSPPDTLQSEQYFGPGTRLTVT.

The V gene is TRBV3-1 (or the pseudogene TRBV3-2), the J gene TRBJ2-5, with TRBD2 as a possible D gene (6 bases). The CDR3 covers 16 residues. Trimming pared 0 bases from V and 5 bases from J, leaving 16 bases between. Germline CDR1 LGHDT, CDR2 YNNKEL (reference sequence). CDR3 nucleotides: TGTGCCAGCAGCCAAGAGGACGGGGGAGAAACGGAGACCCAGTACTTC. Its translation: CASSQEDGGETETQYF.

J is TRBJ2-3 and V is TRBV6-1; 7 nucleotides agree with TRBD1. This CDR3 comprises 16 residues. Unmatched junction bases numbered 6, after V lost 3 bases and J lost 0 bases. Germline V gives CDR1 MNHNS, CDR2 SASEGT. Written as DNA, the CDR3 is TGTGCCAGCAGTGATCGTGGACAGGACAGCACAGATACGCAGTATTTT. Translation gives CASSDRGQDSTDTQYF.

The chain recombines TRBV15 with TRBJ2-5; 9 nucleotides align to TRBD2. CDR1 LNHNV and CDR2 YYDKDF come from the germline V gene (reference sequence). The CDR3 has 18 residues. V lost 3 bases to trimming and J lost 4 bases; unmatched junction nucleotides: 15. CDR3 DNA sequence: TGTGCCACCAGCAGTTCAGGGACTAGCTATTTTGGAAGAGAGACCCAGTACTTC. Protein: CATSSSGTSYFGRETQYF.

The CDR3 reads CASSYRQGYGYTF. DNA of the CDR3: TGTGCCAGCAGCTACCGACAGGGCTATGGCTACACCTTC. The J gene is TRBJ1-2, the V gene TRBV9; 7 bases map to TRBD1. Germline V lookup: CDR1 SGDLS, CDR2 YYNGEE. CDR3 size: 13 residues. With 4 bases clipped from V and 4 bases from J, the junction kept 4 bases outside the gene matches.

The CDR3 protein is CAIDEDRDQPQHF. DNA of the CDR3: TGTGCCATTGACGAGGACAGGGACCAGCCCCAGCATTTT. The rearrangement joins TRBV28 to TRBJ1-5; 8 bases are a match to TRBD1. Germline V gives CDR1 MDHEN, CDR2 SYDVKM. The CDR3 runs to 13 residues. J gave up 7 bases and V 10 bases, and 9 bases lay outside the gene matches.

The rearrangement joins TRBV10-1 to TRBJ2-7; a possible D gene is TRBD1 (6 bases). V dropped 5 bases and J dropped 3 bases, with 17 bases sitting between them. Germline V gene sequence: CDR1 WNHNN, CDR2 SYGVQD (reference sequence). The CDR3 runs to 15 residues. The CDR3, as DNA: TGCGCCAGCAGTAGATTACAGGGAACCCTCTACGAGCAGTACTTC. Translated, it gives CASSRLQGTLYEQYF.

J is TRBJ2-5 and V is TRBV3-1 (or the pseudogene TRBV3-2); no definite D call. CDR3 length: 14 amino acids. The germline V gene has CDR1 LGHDT and CDR2 YNNKEL (reference sequence). V was cut by 0 bases and J by 4 bases, with 9 bases left in between. The CDR3 spells CASSQDIRPETQYF. CDR3 DNA sequence: TGTGCCAGCAGCCAAGATATCCGTCCAGAGACCCAGTACTTC.

The chain uses TRBV4-1 and TRBJ2-7; D gene uncertain. From germline, CDR1 is MGHRA and CDR2 YSYEKL. This CDR3 spans 13 amino acids. V was shortened by 2 bases and J by 4 bases, with 9 bases between the two germline ends. DNA of the CDR3: TGCGCCAGCAGCCAAACCCGCGGATACGAGCAGTACTTC. Amino acid sequence: CASSQTRGYEQYF.

This sequence joins TRBV7-2 and TRBJ2-4; tentatively, D is TRBD1 (5 bases). Trimming took off 1 base at V and 6 bases at J, with 7 bases between the two ends. Germline CDR1 is SGHTA and CDR2 is FQGNSA. This CDR3 spans 13 amino acids. The CDR3 sequence: CASSLEGANIQYF. The CDR3, as DNA: TGTGCCAGCAGCTTAGAAGGGGCAAACATTCAGTACTTC.

The chain employs TRBV7-8 and TRBJ1-6; TRBD1 might be the D (6 bases). V dropped 0 bases and J dropped 0 bases, with 12 bases sitting between them. The germline V gene encodes CDR1 SGHVS and CDR2 FQNEAQ. This CDR3 contains 18 residues. The CDR3 DNA sequence: TGTGCCAGCAGCTTAGCGGACAGAGCAAGCTCCTATAATTCACCCCTCCACTTT. Translation gives CASSLADRASSYNSPLHF.

The chain has TRBV30 and TRBJ2-7; D is unclear. Germline V gives CDR1 GTSNPN, CDR2 SVGIG (reference sequence). The V end lost 0 bases, the J end lost 6 bases, and 9 bases lay between the germline ends. The CDR3 is made up of 12 amino acids. The DNA for the CDR3 is TGTGCCTGGAGTGTACGGCAGGCCGAGCAGTACTTC. It translates to CAWSVRQAEQYF.

The V call is TRBV7-9, the J call TRBJ1-1; 8 bases agree with TRBD1. V dropped 1 base and J dropped 6; count of bases not matched to a gene: 10. This CDR3 is 16 amino acids long. The germline CDR1 and CDR2 sequences are SEHNR and FQNEAQ (reference sequence). This CDR3 reads CASSLVKGIQGAEAFF. DNA for the CDR3: TGTGCCAGCAGCTTAGTAAAGGGGATACAGGGGGCTGAAGCTTTCTTT.